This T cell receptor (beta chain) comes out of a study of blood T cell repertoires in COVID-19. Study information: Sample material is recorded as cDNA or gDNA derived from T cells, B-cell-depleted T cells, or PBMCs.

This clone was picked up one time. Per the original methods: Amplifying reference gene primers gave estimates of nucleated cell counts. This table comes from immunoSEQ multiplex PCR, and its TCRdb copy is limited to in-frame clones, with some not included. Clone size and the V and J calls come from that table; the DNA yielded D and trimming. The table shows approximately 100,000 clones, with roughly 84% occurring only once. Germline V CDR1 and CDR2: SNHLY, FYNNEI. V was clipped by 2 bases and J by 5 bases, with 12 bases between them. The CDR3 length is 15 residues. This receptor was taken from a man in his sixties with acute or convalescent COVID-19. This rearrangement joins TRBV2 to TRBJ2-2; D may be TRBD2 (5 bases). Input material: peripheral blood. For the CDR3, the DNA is TGTGCCAGCAGTGAACAGCGAACGGGAACCGGGGAGCTGTTTTTT. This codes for CASSEQRTGTGELFF.